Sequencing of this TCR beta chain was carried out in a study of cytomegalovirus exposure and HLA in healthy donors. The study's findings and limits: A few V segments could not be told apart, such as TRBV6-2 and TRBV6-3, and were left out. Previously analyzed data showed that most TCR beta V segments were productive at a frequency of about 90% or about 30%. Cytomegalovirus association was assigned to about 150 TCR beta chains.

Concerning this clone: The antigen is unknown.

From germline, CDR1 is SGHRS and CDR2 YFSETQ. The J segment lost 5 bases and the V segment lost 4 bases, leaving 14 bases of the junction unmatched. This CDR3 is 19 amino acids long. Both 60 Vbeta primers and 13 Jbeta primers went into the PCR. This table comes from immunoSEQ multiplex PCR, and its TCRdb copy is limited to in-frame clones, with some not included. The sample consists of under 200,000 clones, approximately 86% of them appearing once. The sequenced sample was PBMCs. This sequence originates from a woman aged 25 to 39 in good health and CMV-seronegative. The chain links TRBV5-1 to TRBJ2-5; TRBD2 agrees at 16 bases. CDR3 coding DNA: TGCGCCAGCAGCCCAGAACCGGGACTAGCGGGGGGGCCGGTTGAGACCCAGTACTTC. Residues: CASSPEPGLAGGPVETQYF.